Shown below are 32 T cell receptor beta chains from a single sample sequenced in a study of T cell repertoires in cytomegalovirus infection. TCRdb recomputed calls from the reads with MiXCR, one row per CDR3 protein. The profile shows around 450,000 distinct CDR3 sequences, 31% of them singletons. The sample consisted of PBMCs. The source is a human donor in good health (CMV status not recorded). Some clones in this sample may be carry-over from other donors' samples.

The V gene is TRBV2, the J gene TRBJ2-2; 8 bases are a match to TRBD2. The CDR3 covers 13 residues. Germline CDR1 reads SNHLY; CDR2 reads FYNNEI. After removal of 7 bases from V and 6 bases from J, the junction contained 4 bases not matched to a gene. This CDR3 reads CASNGGAPGELFF. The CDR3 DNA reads TGTGCCAGCAACGGGGGGGCCCCCGGGGAGCTGTTTTTT. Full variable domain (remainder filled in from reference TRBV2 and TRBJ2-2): EPEVTQTPSHQVTQMGQEVILRCVPISNHLYFYWYRQILGQKVEFLVSFYNNEISEKSEIFDDQFSVERPDGSNFTLKIRSTKLEDSAMYFCASNGGAPGELFFGEGSRLTVL.

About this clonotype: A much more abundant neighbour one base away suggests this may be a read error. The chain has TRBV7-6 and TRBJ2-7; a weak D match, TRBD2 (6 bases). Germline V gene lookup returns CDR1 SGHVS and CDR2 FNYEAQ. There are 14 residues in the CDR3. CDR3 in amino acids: CASTPSGDIYEKYF. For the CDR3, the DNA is TGTGCCAGCACCCCGTCGGGGGATATCTACGAGAAGTACTTC.

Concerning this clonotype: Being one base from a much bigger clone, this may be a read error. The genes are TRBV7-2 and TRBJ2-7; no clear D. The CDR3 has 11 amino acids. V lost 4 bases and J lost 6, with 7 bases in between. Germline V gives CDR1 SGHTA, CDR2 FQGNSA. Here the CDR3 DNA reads TGTGCCAGCAGCTATGTTCCCGAGCAGTACTTC. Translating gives CASSYVPEQYF.

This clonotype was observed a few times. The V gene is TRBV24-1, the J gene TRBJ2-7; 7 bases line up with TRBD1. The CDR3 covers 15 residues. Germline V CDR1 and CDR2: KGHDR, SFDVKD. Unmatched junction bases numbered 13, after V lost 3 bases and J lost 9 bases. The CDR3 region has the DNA TGTGCCACCAGTGATGGGACAGTCCCCTCCGTCGGGCAGTACTTC. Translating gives CATSDGTVPSVGQYF.

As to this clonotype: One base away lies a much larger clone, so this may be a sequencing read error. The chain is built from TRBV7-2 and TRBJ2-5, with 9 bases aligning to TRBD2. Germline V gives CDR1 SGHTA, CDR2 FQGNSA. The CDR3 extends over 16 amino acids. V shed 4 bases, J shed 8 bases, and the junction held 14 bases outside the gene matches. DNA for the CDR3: TGTGCCAGCAGCTATTTGGCGGGGGGGCCCCCAGATACCCAGTACTTC. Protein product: CASSYLAGGPPDTQYF.

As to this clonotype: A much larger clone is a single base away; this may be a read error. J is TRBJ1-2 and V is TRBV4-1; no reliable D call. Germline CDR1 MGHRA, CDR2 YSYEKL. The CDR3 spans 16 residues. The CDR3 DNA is TGCGCCAGCAGCCAAACCATCCTGGGCAGCTACTATGTCTACACCTTC. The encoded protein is CASSQTILGSYYVYTF.

The CDR3 bases are TGTGCCACCAGCAGAACGGGGGTCAATAATGAGCAGTTCTTC. As protein: CATSRTGVNNEQFF. The genes are TRBV15 and TRBJ2-1; D is possibly TRBD2 (6 bases). V was shortened by 2 bases and J by 7 bases, with 12 bases between the two germline ends. The CDR3 runs to 14 residues. Germline V gene data show CDR1 as LNHNV and CDR2 as YYDKDF (reference sequence).

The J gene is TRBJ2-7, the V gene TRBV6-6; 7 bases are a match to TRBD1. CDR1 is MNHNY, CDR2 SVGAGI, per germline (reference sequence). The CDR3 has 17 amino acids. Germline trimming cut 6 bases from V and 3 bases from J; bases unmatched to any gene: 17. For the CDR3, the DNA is TGTGCCAGCAGAGCCAGAGGGGTCGGGACAGAGAACTACGAGCAGTACTTC. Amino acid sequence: CASRARGVGTENYEQYF.

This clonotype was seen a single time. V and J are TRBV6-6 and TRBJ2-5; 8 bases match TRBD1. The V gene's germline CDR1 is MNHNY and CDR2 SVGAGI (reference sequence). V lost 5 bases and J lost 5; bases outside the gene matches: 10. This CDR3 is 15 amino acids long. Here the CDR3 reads CASSPPTGAQETQYF. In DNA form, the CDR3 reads TGTGCCAGCAGTCCCCCGACAGGGGCCCAGGAGACCCAGTACTTC.

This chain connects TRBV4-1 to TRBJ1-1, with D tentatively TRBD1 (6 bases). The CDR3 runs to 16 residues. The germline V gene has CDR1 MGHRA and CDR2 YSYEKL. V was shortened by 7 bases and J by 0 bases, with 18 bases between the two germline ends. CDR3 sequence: CASTETGPGVNTEAFF. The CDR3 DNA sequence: TGCGCCAGCACCGAGACCGGGCCAGGGGTGAACACTGAAGCTTTCTTT.

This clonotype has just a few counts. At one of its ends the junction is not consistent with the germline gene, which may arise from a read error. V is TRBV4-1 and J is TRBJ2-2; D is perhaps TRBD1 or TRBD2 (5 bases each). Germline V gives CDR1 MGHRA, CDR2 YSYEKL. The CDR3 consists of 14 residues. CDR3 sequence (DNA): TGCGCCAGCAGCCAAGATAGGGCGACCGGGGCGCTGTTTTTT. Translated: CASSQDRATGALFF.

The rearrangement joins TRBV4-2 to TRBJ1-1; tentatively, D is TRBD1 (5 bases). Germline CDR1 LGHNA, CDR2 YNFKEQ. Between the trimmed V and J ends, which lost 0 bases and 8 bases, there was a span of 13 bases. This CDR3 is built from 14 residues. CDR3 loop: CASSQEVGVLEAFF. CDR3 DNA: TGTGCCAGCAGCCAAGAGGTGGGGGTTCTAGAAGCTTTCTTT.

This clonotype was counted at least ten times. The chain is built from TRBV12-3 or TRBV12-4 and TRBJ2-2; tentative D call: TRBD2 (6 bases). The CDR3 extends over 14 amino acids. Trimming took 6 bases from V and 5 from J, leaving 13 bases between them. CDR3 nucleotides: TGTGCCAGCAGCTTATCCGGAGGGACCGGGGAGCTGTTTTTT. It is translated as CASSLSGGTGELFF.

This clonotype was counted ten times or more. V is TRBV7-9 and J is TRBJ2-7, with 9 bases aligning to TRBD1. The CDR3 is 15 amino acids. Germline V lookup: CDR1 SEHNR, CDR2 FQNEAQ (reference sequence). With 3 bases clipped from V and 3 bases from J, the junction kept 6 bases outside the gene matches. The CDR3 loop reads CASSFGDRGGYEQYF. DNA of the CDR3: TGTGCCAGCAGCTTTGGAGACAGGGGGGGCTACGAGCAGTACTTC.

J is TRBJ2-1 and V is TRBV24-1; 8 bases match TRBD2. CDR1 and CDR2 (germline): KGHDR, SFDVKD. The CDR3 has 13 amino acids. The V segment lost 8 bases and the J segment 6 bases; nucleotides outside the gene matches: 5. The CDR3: CATISGGPNEQFF. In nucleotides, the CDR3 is TGTGCCACCATTTCGGGGGGGCCCAATGAGCAGTTCTTC.

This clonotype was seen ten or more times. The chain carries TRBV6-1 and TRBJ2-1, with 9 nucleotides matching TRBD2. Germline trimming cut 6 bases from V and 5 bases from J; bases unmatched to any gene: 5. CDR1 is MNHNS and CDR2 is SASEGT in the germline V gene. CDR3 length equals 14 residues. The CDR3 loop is CASRGGGANNEQFF. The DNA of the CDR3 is TGTGCCAGCAGGGGCGGGGGGGCAAACAATGAGCAGTTCTTC.

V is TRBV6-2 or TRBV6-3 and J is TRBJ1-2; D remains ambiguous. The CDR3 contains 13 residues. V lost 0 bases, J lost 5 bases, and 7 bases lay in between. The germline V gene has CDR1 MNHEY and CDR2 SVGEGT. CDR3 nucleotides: TGTGCCAGCAGTTACTCCCTGGGTTATGGCTACACCTTC. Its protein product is CASSYSLGYGYTF.

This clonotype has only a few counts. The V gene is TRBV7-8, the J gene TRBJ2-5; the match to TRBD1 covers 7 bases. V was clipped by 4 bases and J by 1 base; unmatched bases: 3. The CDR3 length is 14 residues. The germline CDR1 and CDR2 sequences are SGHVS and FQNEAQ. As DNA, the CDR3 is TGTGCCAGCAGCTCCTACAGGGGCCAAGAGACCCAGTACTTC. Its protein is CASSSYRGQETQYF.

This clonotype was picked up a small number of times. CDR3 amino acids: CATSSKETQYF. CDR3 coding DNA: TGTGCCACCAGCAGCAAAGAGACCCAGTACTTC. The chain links TRBV15 to TRBJ2-5, with D unclear. Germline assignment: CDR1 LNHNV and CDR2 YYDKDF (reference sequence). The CDR3 runs 11 residues. Trimming stripped 3 bases from V and 3 bases from J, with 2 bases between.

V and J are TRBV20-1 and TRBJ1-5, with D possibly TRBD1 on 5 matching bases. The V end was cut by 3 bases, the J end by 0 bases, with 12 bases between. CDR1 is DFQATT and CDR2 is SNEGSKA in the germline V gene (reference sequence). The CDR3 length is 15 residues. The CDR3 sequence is CSASGRGSSNQPQHF. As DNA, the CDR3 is TGCAGTGCTAGCGGGCGGGGGTCTAGCAATCAGCCCCAGCATTTT.

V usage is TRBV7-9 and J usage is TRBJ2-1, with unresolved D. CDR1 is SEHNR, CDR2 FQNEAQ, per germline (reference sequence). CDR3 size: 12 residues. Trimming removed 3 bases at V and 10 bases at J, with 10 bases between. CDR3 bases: TGTGCCAGCAGCTTTGGAAAGGGAGAGCAGTTCTTC. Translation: CASSFGKGEQFF.

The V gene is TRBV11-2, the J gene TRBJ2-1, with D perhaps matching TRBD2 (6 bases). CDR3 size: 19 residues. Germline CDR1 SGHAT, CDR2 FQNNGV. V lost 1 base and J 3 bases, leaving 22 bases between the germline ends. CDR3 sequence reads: CASSLGTTLPLTDYNEQFF. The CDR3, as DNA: TGTGCCAGCAGCTTAGGGACTACCCTACCCCTCACTGACTACAATGAGCAGTTCTTC.

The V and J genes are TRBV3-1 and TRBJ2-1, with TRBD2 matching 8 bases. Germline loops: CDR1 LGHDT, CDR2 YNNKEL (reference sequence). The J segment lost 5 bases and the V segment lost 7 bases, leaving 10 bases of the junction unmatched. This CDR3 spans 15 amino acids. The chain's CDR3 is CASTHGGGPNNEQFF. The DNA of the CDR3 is TGTGCCAGCACCCACGGGGGGGGGCCCAACAATGAGCAGTTCTTC.

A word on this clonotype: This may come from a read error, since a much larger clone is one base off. The CDR3 DNA sequence: TGTGCCAGCAGCCCGAACCGGGAGGCCGGGGAGCTGTTTTTT. Its protein product is CASSPNREAGELFF. The chain couples TRBV6-2 or TRBV6-3 to TRBJ2-2, with TRBD2 identical over 7 bases. V shed 6 bases, J shed 6 bases, and the junction held 7 bases outside the gene matches. This CDR3 has 14 residues. The germline CDR1 and CDR2 sequences are MNHEY and SVGEGT.

The CDR3 spells CASRALDRGRLYTQYF. The CDR3 nucleotides are TGTGCCAGCAGAGCCCTAGACAGGGGGCGCCTTTATACGCAGTATTTT. The V call is TRBV6-2 or TRBV6-3, the J call TRBJ2-3; 10 bases agree with TRBD1. Germline trimming cut 6 bases from V and 7 bases from J; bases unmatched to any gene: 13. CDR3 length: 16 residues. CDR1 is MNHEY and CDR2 is SVGEGT in the germline V gene.

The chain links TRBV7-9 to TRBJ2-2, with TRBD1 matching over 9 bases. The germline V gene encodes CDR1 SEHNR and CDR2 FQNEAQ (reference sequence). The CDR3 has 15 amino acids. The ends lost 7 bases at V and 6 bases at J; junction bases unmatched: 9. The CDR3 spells CASIDRTGASGELFF. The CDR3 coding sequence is TGTGCCAGCATCGACCGGACAGGGGCCTCCGGGGAGCTGTTTTTT.

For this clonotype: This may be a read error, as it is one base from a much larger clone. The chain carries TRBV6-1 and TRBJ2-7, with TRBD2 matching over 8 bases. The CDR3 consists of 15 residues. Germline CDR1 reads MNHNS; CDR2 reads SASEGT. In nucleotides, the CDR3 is TGTGCCCGCAGTGAAGGTGGTAGCGGGAACTACGAGCAGTACTTC. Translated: CARSEGGSGNYEQYF.

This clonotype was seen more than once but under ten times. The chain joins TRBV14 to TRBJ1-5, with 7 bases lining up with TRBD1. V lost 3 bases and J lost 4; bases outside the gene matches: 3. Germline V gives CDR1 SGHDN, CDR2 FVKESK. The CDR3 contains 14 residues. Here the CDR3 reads CASSHIQGNQPQHF. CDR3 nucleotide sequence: TGTGCCAGCAGCCATATACAGGGGAATCAGCCCCAGCATTTT. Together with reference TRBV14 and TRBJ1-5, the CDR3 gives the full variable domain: EAGVTQFPSHSVIEKGQTVTLRCDPISGHDNLYWYRRVMGKEIKFLLHFVKESKQDESGMPNNRFLAERTGGTYSTLKVQPAELEDSGVYFCASSHIQGNQPQHFGDGTRLSIL.

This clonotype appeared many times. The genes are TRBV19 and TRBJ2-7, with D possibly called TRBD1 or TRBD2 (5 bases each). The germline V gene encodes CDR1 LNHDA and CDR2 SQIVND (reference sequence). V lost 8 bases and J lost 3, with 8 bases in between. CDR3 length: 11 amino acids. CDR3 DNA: TGTGCCAGTCGGGACGGCTACGAGCAGTACTTC. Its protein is CASRDGYEQYF.

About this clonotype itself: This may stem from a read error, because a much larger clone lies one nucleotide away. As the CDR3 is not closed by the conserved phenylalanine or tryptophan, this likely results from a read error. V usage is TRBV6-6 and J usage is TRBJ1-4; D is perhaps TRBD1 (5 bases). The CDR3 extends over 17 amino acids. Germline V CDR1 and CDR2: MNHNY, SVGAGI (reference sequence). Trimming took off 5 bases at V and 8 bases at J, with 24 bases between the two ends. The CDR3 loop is CASSEAEVLFKGEKLFV. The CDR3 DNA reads TGTGCCAGCAGTGAGGCTGAAGTACTCTTCAAGGGGGAAAAACTGTTTGTT.

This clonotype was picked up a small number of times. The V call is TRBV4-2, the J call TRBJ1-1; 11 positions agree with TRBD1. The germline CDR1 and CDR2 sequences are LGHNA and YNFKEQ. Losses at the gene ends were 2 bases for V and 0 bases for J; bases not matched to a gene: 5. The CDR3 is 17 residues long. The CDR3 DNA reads TGTGCCAGCAGCCAATACCGGACAGGGGGCATGAACACTGAAGCTTTCTTT. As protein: CASSQYRTGGMNTEAFF.

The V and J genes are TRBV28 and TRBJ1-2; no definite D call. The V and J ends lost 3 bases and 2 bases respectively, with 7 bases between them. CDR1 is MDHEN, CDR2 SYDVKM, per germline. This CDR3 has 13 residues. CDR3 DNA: TGTGCCAGCAGTTTGACTTACAACTATGGCTACACCTTC. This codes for CASSLTYNYGYTF.